The rows below give T cell receptor beta chains drawn from one sample of a study of shared clonotypes between healthy human individuals. The data were produced by immunoSEQ multiplex PCR, yet TCRdb's version contains in-frame clones alone and is incomplete. The sample contains about 2 million clones, approximately 94% of which appear only once. Sequenced input: naive CD8+ T cells sorted from blood. The source of these receptors is a man aged 18-30 years in good health. Each CDR3 is given with its conserved first and last residue. The D gene is left open where the match is weak. Clone size is stated in some rows and not others, as once, few, many or a class when expanded.

clone_size: .; j_call: TRBJ2-5; v_call: TRBV2; d_call: TRBD2; cdr3_nt: TGTGCCAGCAGTGGACTAGCGGGGGAAGAGACCCAGTACTTC; cdr3_aa: CASSGLAGEETQYF
clone_size: .; j_call: TRBJ1-1; v_call: TRBV4-1; d_call: .; cdr3_nt: TGCGCCAGCAGCCAAGGCTGGGGGTTGAACACTGAAGCTTTCTTT; cdr3_aa: CASSQGWGLNTEAFF
clone_size: .; j_call: TRBJ1-5; v_call: TRBV10-3; d_call: TRBD1; cdr3_nt: TGTGCCATCAGTCAGACAGGGGGAAGCAATCAGCCCCAGCATTTT; cdr3_aa: CAISQTGGSNQPQHF
clone_size: .; j_call: TRBJ1-5; v_call: TRBV28; d_call: .; cdr3_nt: TGTGCCAGCAGTTTTCTCGTGTGGAGCAATCAGCCCCAGCATTTT; cdr3_aa: CASSFLVWSNQPQHF
clone_size: .; j_call: TRBJ2-7; v_call: TRBV11-2; d_call: TRBD2; cdr3_nt: TGTGCCAGCAGCCATGGACTAGCGTACGAGCAGTACTTC; cdr3_aa: CASSHGLAYEQYF
clone_size: .; j_call: TRBJ2-1; v_call: TRBV5-1; d_call: TRBD2; cdr3_nt: TGCGCCAGCGCCGAGCTAGCGGGAAACTCCTACAATGAGCAGTTCTTC; cdr3_aa: CASAELAGNSYNEQFF
clone_size: .; j_call: TRBJ2-2; v_call: TRBV6-1; d_call: TRBD1; cdr3_nt: TGTGCCAGCAGTACCGGGACAGGGAACGCCGGGGAGCTGTTTTTT; cdr3_aa: CASSTGTGNAGELFF
clone_size: once; j_call: TRBJ2-7; v_call: TRBV6-5; d_call: .; cdr3_nt: TGTGCCAGCAGTTACTCGAATACAGGTTCCTACGAGCAGTACTTC; cdr3_aa: CASSYSNTGSYEQYF
clone_size: .; j_call: TRBJ2-1; v_call: TRBV15; d_call: TRBD2; cdr3_nt: TGTGCCACCAGCAGAGATCAAGCGGGGGATGAGCAGTTCTTC; cdr3_aa: CATSRDQAGDEQFF
clone_size: .; j_call: TRBJ1-4; v_call: TRBV4-3; d_call: TRBD1; cdr3_nt: TGCGCCAGCAGCCAGTTTTTGGGACAGGGAAATGAAAAACTGTTTTTT; cdr3_aa: CASSQFLGQGNEKLFF
clone_size: .; j_call: TRBJ1-2; v_call: TRBV27; d_call: .; cdr3_nt: TGTGCCAGCATCGGGGAATCGGGTGGCTACACCTTC; cdr3_aa: CASIGESGGYTF
clone_size: .; j_call: TRBJ2-1; v_call: TRBV13; d_call: .; cdr3_nt: TGTGCCAGCAGCCAAATACTTACTAGCAATGAGCAGTTCTTC; cdr3_aa: CASSQILTSNEQFF
clone_size: .; j_call: TRBJ1-6; v_call: TRBV28; d_call: TRBD1; cdr3_nt: TGTGCCAGCAGTAGCCGGGACAGGCTTAATTCACCCCTCCACTTT; cdr3_aa: CASSSRDRLNSPLHF
clone_size: .; j_call: TRBJ2-1; v_call: TRBV19; d_call: .; cdr3_nt: TGTGCCAGTAGTATTGCAGGGAGCCGTTACAATGAGCAGTTCTTC; cdr3_aa: CASSIAGSRYNEQFF
clone_size: .; j_call: TRBJ2-3; v_call: TRBV7-2; d_call: .; cdr3_nt: TGTGCCAGCATCCTAGGGGCGTTAACTAGCACAGATACGCAGTATTTT; cdr3_aa: CASILGALTSTDTQYF
clone_size: once; j_call: TRBJ2-3; v_call: TRBV4-3; d_call: TRBD2; cdr3_nt: TGCGCCAGCAGCCAAGAAGTGGCTTGGGAGGGCGGGTGGATAGATACGCAGTATTTT; cdr3_aa: CASSQEVAWEGGWIDTQYF
clone_size: once; j_call: TRBJ2-7; v_call: TRBV28; d_call: .; cdr3_nt: TGTGCCAGCAGTTTGTGGGGGGATACCTACGAGCAGTACTTC; cdr3_aa: CASSLWGDTYEQYF
clone_size: .; j_call: TRBJ1-2; v_call: TRBV12-5; d_call: .; cdr3_nt: TGTGCTAGTGGTTTAGTAGAGGGCTACACCTTC; cdr3_aa: CASGLVEGYTF
clone_size: few; j_call: TRBJ1-6; v_call: TRBV2; d_call: TRBD1; cdr3_nt: TGTGCCAGCAGCGCAACAGGGGCATCACCCCTCCACTTT; cdr3_aa: CASSATGASPLHF
clone_size: once; j_call: TRBJ1-1; v_call: TRBV5-6; d_call: .; cdr3_nt: TGTGCCAGCAGCTTTGGCGAGAACACTGAAGCTTTCTTT; cdr3_aa: CASSFGENTEAFF
clone_size: .; j_call: TRBJ2-7; v_call: TRBV5-5; d_call: TRBD1; cdr3_nt: TGTGCCAGCAGCTCGGGGACAGGGGGCGCAGGTTTGACCTACGAGCAGTACTTC; cdr3_aa: CASSSGTGGAGLTYEQYF
clone_size: .; j_call: TRBJ2-3; v_call: TRBV7-9; d_call: .; cdr3_nt: TGTGCCAGCAGCTACCAGGGGTCAGATACGCAGTATTTT; cdr3_aa: CASSYQGSDTQYF
clone_size: .; j_call: TRBJ2-7; v_call: TRBV18; d_call: TRBD1; cdr3_nt: TGTGCCAGCTCACCACCACCGGGACAGCCCGGTGAGCAGTACTTC; cdr3_aa: CASSPPPGQPGEQYF